This entry lists 32 T cell receptor beta chains sequenced from one sample in a study of pediatric ulcerative colitis. Sequenced by immunoSEQ multiplex PCR; TCRdb stores in-frame clones only, minus some. The sample carries 45,000 to 75,000 clones, about nine tenths recorded once. Sequencing input: blood. All receptors derive from a boy younger than 18 who was a control in a study of pediatric ulcerative colitis.

This clone has just one count. The chain joins TRBV4-1 to TRBJ1-2, with a tentative D call TRBD1 (5 bases). Trimming took off 2 bases at V and 2 bases at J, with 9 bases between the two ends. Germline V gene data show CDR1 as MGHRA and CDR2 as YSYEKL. The CDR3 is 14 residues long. The CDR3 is CASSQSGTNYGYTF. CDR3 bases: TGCGCCAGCAGCCAATCAGGGACGAACTATGGCTACACCTTC.

This clone was picked up one time. The J gene is TRBJ2-2, the V gene TRBV5-1; D is possibly TRBD2 (6 bases). This CDR3 region has 18 residues. V dropped 0 bases and J dropped 0 bases, with 15 bases sitting between them. Germline V gives CDR1 SGHRS, CDR2 YFSETQ. The CDR3 coding sequence is TGCGCCAGCAGCTTGGAGCAAGCGGGCCCGCCGAACACCGGGGAGCTGTTTTTT. Encoded protein: CASSLEQAGPPNTGELFF.

The CDR3: CASSYSPLLNSPLHF. CDR3 DNA: TGTGCCAGCAGTTACTCGCCGCTTTTGAATTCACCCCTCCACTTT. J is TRBJ1-6 and V is TRBV6-5; no definite D call. CDR1 is MNHEY and CDR2 is SVGAGI in the germline V gene. Between the trimmed V and J ends, which lost 0 bases and 7 bases, there was a span of 10 bases. There are 15 residues in the CDR3.

J is TRBJ2-7 and V is TRBV11-2, with 9 bases lining up with TRBD2. The trim removed 2 bases at V and 0 bases at J, leaving 2 bases unmatched. The CDR3 is made up of 15 amino acids. Germline V CDR1 and CDR2: SGHAT, FQNNGV. CDR3 loop: CASSLMRGGSYEQYF. In DNA form, the CDR3 reads TGTGCCAGCAGCTTAATGCGGGGGGGCTCCTACGAGCAGTACTTC.

This sequence joins TRBV29-1 and TRBJ1-2; D is undetermined. Germline CDR1 and CDR2: SQVTM and ANQGSEA. The CDR3 length is 16 residues. Trimming removed 5 bases from V and 2 bases from J, with 21 bases in between. The CDR3: CSVKGLDRLGNYGYTF. The CDR3 region has the DNA TGCAGCGTTAAGGGCCTCGATCGGCTTGGGAACTATGGCTACACCTTC.

V and J are TRBV18 and TRBJ1-4; 7 nucleotides agree with TRBD1. V shed 6 bases, J shed 7 bases, and the junction held 14 bases outside the gene matches. Germline CDR1 reads KGHSH; CDR2 reads LQKENI. The CDR3 length is 16 residues. CDR3 residues: CASSQVPTGSIEKLFF. CDR3 bases: TGTGCCAGCTCTCAAGTCCCGACAGGGTCAATTGAAAAACTGTTTTTT. Supplemented by reference TRBV18 and TRBJ1-4, the full variable domain reads NAGVMQNPRHLVRRRGQEARLRCSPMKGHSHVYWYRQLPEEGLKFMVYLQKENIIDESGMPKERFSAEFPKEGPSILRIQQVVRGDSAAYFCASSQVPTGSIEKLFFGSGTQLSVL.

The J gene is TRBJ2-3, the V gene TRBV4-2; 10 bases agree with TRBD2. V shed 2 bases, J shed 4 bases, and the junction held 3 bases outside the gene matches. Germline V gene lookup returns CDR1 LGHNA and CDR2 YNFKEQ. This CDR3 comprises 15 residues. The CDR3 nucleotides read TGTGCCAGCAGCCAATTAGCGGGAGGACCAGATACGCAGTATTTT. Protein sequence: CASSQLAGGPDTQYF.

The rearrangement joins TRBV6-4 to TRBJ2-1; a possible D gene is TRBD1 (6 bases). The CDR3 runs 16 residues. Germline V gene lookup returns CDR1 MRHNA and CDR2 SNTAGT. Deletions cut 2 bases from V and 7 bases from J, with 18 bases between. The CDR3 is CASSDRTAQLSNEQFF. The CDR3 DNA reads as TGTGCCAGCAGTGACCGGACAGCCCAACTTAGTAATGAGCAGTTCTTC.

The sample holds one count of this clone. This chain joins TRBV2 and TRBJ2-1; 7 nucleotides align to TRBD2. In germline, CDR1 is SNHLY, CDR2 FYNNEI. Unmatched junction bases numbered 14, after V lost 4 bases and J lost 5 bases. The CDR3 is 17 amino acids. DNA of the CDR3: TGTGCCAGCAGTGCCAATACGGGGGGTGGAGATAACAATGAGCAGTTCTTC. This encodes CASSANTGGGDNNEQFF.

The chain couples TRBV30 to TRBJ1-4; tentative D call: TRBD1 (5 bases). This CDR3 is built from 12 residues. V gave up 4 bases and J gave up 6 bases, with 9 bases separating them. Germline V gives CDR1 GTSNPN, CDR2 SVGIG (reference sequence). CDR3 protein: CAWNGGDEKLFF. The DNA for the CDR3 is TGTGCCTGGAACGGAGGGGATGAAAAACTGTTTTTT.

This clone occurred a few times. The chain combines TRBV10-3 with TRBJ1-1; D gene ambiguous. Trimming took off 4 bases at V and 7 bases at J, with 13 bases between the two ends. The CDR3 runs to 13 residues. Germline lookup yields CDR1 ENHRY and CDR2 SYGVKD. The CDR3 nucleotides are TGTGCCATCAGTGTTAGGGAAGATATTGAAGCTTTCTTT. Translation gives CAISVREDIEAFF.

The V gene is TRBV9, the J gene TRBJ2-5; 12 bases fit TRBD2. Germline V gene data show CDR1 as SGDLS and CDR2 as YYNGEE. V shed 3 bases and J 4 bases; nucleotides not matched to a gene: 7. The CDR3 runs to 16 residues. Here the CDR3 DNA reads TGTGCCAGCAGCGCAAGGCCGGGACTAGCGGGAGAGACCCAGTACTTC. It specifies CASSARPGLAGETQYF.

As DNA, the CDR3 is TGTGCCAGCAGCTTAGGGGGCGCGGGACTAGCGAGTAATGAGCAGTTCTTC. Protein sequence: CASSLGGAGLASNEQFF. The chain recombines TRBV11-2 with TRBJ2-1, with TRBD2 matching 10 bases. This CDR3 has 17 amino acids. J was trimmed by 7 bases and V by 1 base; bases with no gene match: 10. Germline CDR1 SGHAT, CDR2 FQNNGV.

V is TRBV5-8 and J is TRBJ2-7, with TRBD2 matching over 13 bases. After removal of 4 bases from V and 3 bases from J, the junction contained 10 bases not matched to a gene. Looked up from germline, CDR1 is SGHTS and CDR2 is YDEGEE. The CDR3 sequence is 17 residues long. The CDR3: CASSRGLAGDSGYEQYF. For the CDR3, the DNA is TGTGCCAGCAGCAGAGGACTAGCGGGAGATTCGGGCTACGAGCAGTACTTC. The full variable domain, its missing parts supplied by reference TRBV5-8 and TRBJ2-7, is EAGVTQSPTHLIKTRGQQATLRCSPISGHTSVYWYQQALGLGLQFLLWYDEGEERNRGNFPPRFSGRQFPNYSSELNVNALELEDSALYLCASSRGLAGDSGYEQYFGPGTRLTVT.

This chain uses TRBV5-1 with TRBJ1-1; D possibly corresponds to TRBD1 (5 bases). The germline CDR1 and CDR2 sequences are SGHRS and YFSETQ. This CDR3 contains 14 residues. V lost 1 base and J 2 bases, leaving 9 bases between the germline ends. For the CDR3, the DNA is TGCGCCAGCAGCTTGATAGGGGTCAACACTGAAGCTTTCTTT. Translated: CASSLIGVNTEAFF.

The chain combines TRBV9 with TRBJ2-7; D is possibly TRBD2 (5 bases). This CDR3 spans 14 amino acids. CDR1 SGDLS and CDR2 YYNGEE come from the germline V gene. Trimming left V 0 bases short and J 0 bases short, with 7 bases between. The CDR3 DNA reads TGTGCCAGCAGCGTAGGGGAGAGCTCCTACGAGCAGTACTTC. As protein: CASSVGESSYEQYF.

This sequence joins TRBV5-1 and TRBJ1-2; the D gene is possibly TRBD1 (5 bases). V was trimmed by 4 bases and J by 5 bases, leaving 9 bases between them. Germline V gene lookup returns CDR1 SGHRS and CDR2 YFSETQ. This CDR3 is built from 12 residues. The CDR3 sequence is CASSDGGYGYTF. The CDR3 DNA follows: TGCGCCAGCAGCGATGGGGGATATGGCTACACCTTC.

This clone was observed a handful of times. This chain connects TRBV19 to TRBJ1-2, with D perhaps TRBD1 (5 bases). V was cut by 8 bases and J by 0 bases, with 13 bases left in between. The germline CDR1 and CDR2 sequences are LNHDA and SQIVND (reference sequence). This CDR3 region has 14 residues. The CDR3 is CASAHRTSNYGYTF. CDR3 coding DNA: TGTGCCAGTGCACACAGGACCTCTAACTATGGCTACACCTTC.

The chain couples TRBV11-2 to TRBJ1-5; unclear D gene. Germline-derived CDR1 and CDR2 are SGHAT and FQNNGV. The CDR3 totals 13 residues. The ends were cut back, 7 bases at V and 3 bases at J, with 10 bases in the middle. CDR3 region: CASTKDPNQPQHF. As DNA, the CDR3 is TGTGCCAGCACAAAGGACCCCAATCAGCCCCAGCATTTT.

The rearrangement joins TRBV6-6 to TRBJ1-1; D is uncertain. The CDR3 covers 13 residues. Trimming cost V 5 bases and J 1 base, with 8 bases left between them. Germline V gene lookup returns CDR1 MNHNY and CDR2 SVGAGI (reference sequence). CDR3 protein: CASSRGRNTEAFF. CDR3 DNA sequence: TGTGCCAGCAGTCGCGGGAGGAACACTGAAGCTTTCTTT.

The rearrangement joins TRBV7-3 to TRBJ2-7, with D tentatively TRBD2 (5 bases). Trimming stripped 0 bases from V and 6 bases from J, with 15 bases between. CDR1 and CDR2 (germline): SGHTA, FQGTGA. The CDR3 contains 15 residues. This CDR3 is CASSLTGSLGSEQYF. CDR3 nucleotides: TGTGCCAGCAGCTTAACGGGGAGCTTGGGGAGCGAGCAGTACTTC.

The chain employs TRBV7-7 and TRBJ1-3; no clear D gene. V lost 9 bases, J lost 1 base, and 16 bases lay in between. Germline V gene lookup returns CDR1 SSHAT and CDR2 FNYEAQ (reference sequence). The CDR3 spans 15 residues. The CDR3, as DNA: TGTGCCAGATTCGGCAGAAAAGGGTCTGGAAACACCATATATTTT. It encodes CARFGRKGSGNTIYF.

The chain couples TRBV6-4 to TRBJ2-1; D may be TRBD1 (6 bases). Deletions cut 5 bases from V and 1 base from J, with 18 bases between. The CDR3 is 17 amino acids. CDR1 MRHNA and CDR2 SNTAGT come from the germline V gene. CDR3 nucleotides: TGTGCCAGCAGTCCCATGCAGGGGTCGGAGTCCTACAATGAGCAGTTCTTC. As protein: CASSPMQGSESYNEQFF.

J is TRBJ2-3 and V is TRBV7-2, with TRBD1 matching over 9 bases. Germline V gene lookup returns CDR1 SGHTA and CDR2 FQGNSA. V shed 4 bases, J shed 3 bases, and the junction held 5 bases outside the gene matches. This CDR3 is 15 amino acids long. CDR3 in amino acids: CASSSTGGATDTQYF. The CDR3 DNA reads as TGTGCCAGCAGCTCAACAGGGGGCGCAACAGATACGCAGTATTTT.

The genes are TRBV5-6 and TRBJ1-3; weak D call: TRBD1 (6 bases). The CDR3 sequence is 15 residues long. V was clipped by 2 bases and J by 0 bases, with 9 bases between them. CDR1 and CDR2 (germline): SGHDT, YYEEEE. CDR3 in DNA: TGTGCCAGCAGCTTACCAGGGGCCTCTGGAAACACCATATATTTT. This codes for CASSLPGASGNTIYF.

This sequence joins TRBV9 and TRBJ2-7, with a weak D call TRBD1 (5 bases). Trimming cost V 0 bases and J 2 bases, with 9 bases left between them. Germline CDR1 reads SGDLS; CDR2 reads YYNGEE. The CDR3 covers 14 residues. CDR3 sequence (DNA): TGTGCCAGCAGCGTAGCTGTGGGGCCCTACGAGCAGTACTTC. This translates into CASSVAVGPYEQYF.

This clone has just a few counts. The chain has TRBV5-1 and TRBJ2-2, with TRBD1 matching over 7 bases. In germline, CDR1 is SGHRS, CDR2 YFSETQ. This CDR3 is 13 amino acids long. After removal of 2 bases from V and 5 bases from J, the junction contained 0 bases not matched to a gene. CDR3 in DNA: TGCGCCAGCAGCTTCAGGGGGACCGGGGAGCTGTTTTTT. This encodes CASSFRGTGELFF.

The chain combines TRBV7-6 with TRBJ1-4; D is unclear. Germline V gene lookup returns CDR1 SGHVS and CDR2 FNYEAQ. The CDR3 loop spans 13 amino acids. The ends were cut back, 4 bases at V and 3 bases at J, with 6 bases in the middle. The CDR3 nucleotides read TGTGCCAGCAGCTCGGTTGCTAATGAAAAACTGTTTTTT. Translating it yields CASSSVANEKLFF.

The J gene is TRBJ2-3, the V gene TRBV13; 10 nucleotides line up with TRBD2. The germline V gene encodes CDR1 PRHDT and CDR2 FYEKMQ (reference sequence). V dropped 3 bases and J dropped 2; count of bases not matched to a gene: 8. There are 17 residues in the CDR3. CDR3 sequence reads: CASSFTKAGGDTDTQYF. The CDR3 bases are TGTGCCAGCAGCTTCACCAAAGCGGGGGGGGACACAGATACGCAGTATTTT.

Worth noting for this clone: Different DNA sequences within this sample yield the same CDR3. The V and J genes are TRBV6-5 and TRBJ2-3; TRBD2 is a possible D gene (6 bases). The CDR3 runs to 15 residues. Germline lookup yields CDR1 MNHEY and CDR2 SVGAGI. Trimming left V 3 bases short and J 1 base short, with 11 bases between. Here the CDR3 reads CASSYTGGGTDTQYF. Here the CDR3 DNA reads TGTGCCAGCAGTTATACTGGCGGGGGCACAGATACGCAGTATTTT.

This clone was seen only a few times. V is TRBV25-1 and J is TRBJ1-2; D gene uncertain. The germline V gene has CDR1 MGHDK and CDR2 SYGVNS. V lost 5 bases and J lost 7, with 11 bases in between. The CDR3 spans 12 residues. The CDR3 here is CASSSDTSGYTF. Here the CDR3 DNA reads TGTGCCAGCAGTTCAGACACGTCTGGCTACACCTTC.

This chain uses TRBV2 with TRBJ2-1, with D unresolved. Germline V gene sequence: CDR1 SNHLY, CDR2 FYNNEI. This CDR3 spans 13 amino acids. V lost 3 bases to trimming and J lost 3 bases, with 6 bases between them. This CDR3 reads CASSDLLYNEQFF. The CDR3 DNA reads TGTGCCAGCAGTGATTTGCTCTACAATGAGCAGTTCTTC.